This T cell receptor (beta chain) was sequenced during a study of shared clonotypes between healthy human individuals. Germline V gene sequence: CDR1 SQVTM, CDR2 ANQGSEA. The CDR3 contains 12 residues. Between the trimmed V and J ends, which lost 4 bases and 0 bases, there was a span of 7 bases. Cells designated naive CD8 were CD45RO-negative and were positively selected for CCR7, with terminally differentiated effector memory CD45RA+ cells excluded. Using immunoSEQ multiplex PCR, the repertoire was profiled, and TCRdb retains in-frame clones only, with some absent. The sample contains some 800,000 clones, 80% to 95% of which appear only once.

The sample was naive CD8+ T cells sorted from blood. The chain couples TRBV29-1 to TRBJ2-7; D ambiguous. The clonotype originates from a man aged 25 to 40 in good health. The CDR3: CSVVFDSYEQYF. The CDR3 DNA reads TGCAGCGTTGTTTTCGACTCCTACGAGCAGTACTTC.